Below are 10 T cell receptor beta chains sequenced from a single sample in a study of OX40 agonist ivuxolimab in advanced cancers. Only in-frame clones appear in the TCRdb table, and some are missing; sequencing was by immunoSEQ multiplex PCR. The repertoire holds about 45,000 clones, about four fifths seen once, with more than 9% in the top ten. The sample consisted of CD4+ or CD8+ T cells sorted from blood, taken in a trial of the OX40 agonist ivuxolimab. These receptors were collected from an adult with an advanced solid tumor such as melanoma, head and neck, liver or kidney cancer.

J is TRBJ1-2 and V is TRBV5-4; D unclear. Germline V gives CDR1 SGHNT, CDR2 YYREEE (reference sequence). This CDR3 is built from 13 residues. Trimming cost V 1 base and J 2 bases, with 6 bases left between them. The CDR3 bases are TGTGCCAGCAGCTTGCGAGAGAACTATGGCTACACCTTC. Translating gives CASSLRENYGYTF.

The chain combines TRBV4-1 with TRBJ2-3, with TRBD2 identical over 10 bases. The CDR3 contains 17 residues. From germline, CDR1 is MGHRA and CDR2 YSYEKL. The trim removed 4 bases at V and 3 bases at J, leaving 10 bases unmatched. The DNA for the CDR3 is TGCGCCAGCAGCCCAGTGCCTAGCGGGAGAGGGACAGATACGCAGTATTTT. Residues: CASSPVPSGRGTDTQYF.

This clone was detected only once. This chain connects TRBV6-1 to TRBJ2-2; 9 bases match TRBD1. The CDR3 is 15 amino acids. Per germline, CDR1 MNHNS and CDR2 SASEGT. J gave up 7 bases and V 6 bases, and 9 bases lay outside the gene matches. The CDR3 protein is CASRSPGQGIGELFF. In DNA form, the CDR3 reads TGTGCCAGCAGGAGCCCAGGACAGGGGATCGGGGAGCTGTTTTTT.

The chain combines TRBV29-1 with TRBJ2-3; 9 bases are a match to TRBD1. Trimming removed 3 bases from V and 7 bases from J; junction bases left unmatched: 8. The CDR3 loop spans 14 amino acids. The germline V gene encodes CDR1 SQVTM and CDR2 ANQGSEA. The CDR3 nucleotides read TGCAGCGTTGACCAGGACAGGGGCGCGAATACGCAGTATTTT. Its translation is CSVDQDRGANTQYF.

The J gene is TRBJ1-1, the V gene TRBV9; 9 bases are shared with TRBD1. After removal of 4 bases from V and 4 bases from J, the junction contained 8 bases not matched to a gene. The CDR3 has 15 amino acids. Germline-derived CDR1 and CDR2 are SGDLS and YYNGEE. CDR3 sequence: CASSRTQGASTEAFF. The CDR3 DNA is TGTGCCAGCAGCCGTACACAGGGGGCTTCCACTGAAGCTTTCTTT. Based on the CDR3 plus reference TRBV9 and TRBJ1-1, the full variable domain is DSGVTQTPKHLITATGQRVTLRCSPRSGDLSVYWYQQSLDQGLQFLIQYYNGEERAKGNILERFSAQQFPDLHSELNLSSLELGDSALYFCASSRTQGASTEAFFGQGTRLTVV.

This chain connects TRBV5-5 to TRBJ2-1; 9 bases map to TRBD2. With V trimmed by 4 bases and J by 10 bases, 12 bases remained unmatched. Germline V gene lookup returns CDR1 SGHKS and CDR2 YYEKEE (reference sequence). The CDR3 has 15 amino acids. CDR3 protein: CASSHIAGVSGEQFF. The CDR3 DNA reads as TGTGCCAGCAGCCATATAGCGGGAGTATCGGGGGAGCAGTTCTTC.

The chain links TRBV30 to TRBJ1-1; D perhaps matches TRBD1 (6 bases). From germline, CDR1 is GTSNPN and CDR2 SVGIG (reference sequence). The CDR3 is made up of 12 amino acids. Trimming took off 4 bases at V and 4 bases at J, with 10 bases between the two ends. This CDR3 is CAWNGGGTEAFF. The CDR3 DNA reads as TGTGCCTGGAACGGGGGCGGCACTGAAGCTTTCTTT.

J is TRBJ2-7 and V is TRBV29-1; D is tentatively TRBD1 or TRBD2 (5 bases each). CDR1 is SQVTM and CDR2 is ANQGSEA in the germline V gene. V gave up 4 bases and J gave up 3 bases, with 13 bases separating them. The CDR3 runs 13 residues. CDR3 coding DNA: TGCAGCGTTGCCAGGGAGTCCCTCTACGAGCAGTACTTC. Translating gives CSVARESLYEQYF.

The chain uses TRBV10-3 and TRBJ1-1; no firm D call. CDR3 size: 11 residues. V was pared by 10 bases and J by 3 bases, with 9 bases between. Per the germline V gene, CDR1 is ENHRY and CDR2 is SYGVKD. CDR3 bases: TGTGCCACGGAGGACCACACTGAAGCTTTCTTT. It codes for CATEDHTEAFF.

This clone occurred a few times. CDR3 nucleotides: TGTGCCAGCAGCTTCTTTCTGGGCTCGGACTATGGCTACACCTTC. Translating it yields CASSFFLGSDYGYTF. The gene calls are TRBV5-4 and TRBJ1-2; no reliable D call. CDR1 and CDR2 (germline): SGHNT, YYREEE (reference sequence). V was clipped by 2 bases and J by 3 bases, with 14 bases between them. The CDR3 sequence is 15 residues long.